The 11 T cell receptor beta chains below were found in one sample sequenced in a study of cytomegalovirus exposure and HLA in healthy donors. A multiplex PCR was run with 60 Vbeta primers and 13 Jbeta primers. The table came from immunoSEQ multiplex PCR; TCRdb's copy has only in-frame clones and leaves some out. The sample shows approximately 110,000 clones, 60% to 85% of them seen only once. The sample comprised PBMCs. Receptors were obtained from a man in his fifties in good health and CMV-seronegative.

Turning to this clone: One junction end does not reproduce the germline sequence, and a read error may be involved. J is TRBJ1-4 and V is TRBV20-1, with D uncertain. Germline V gives CDR1 DFQATT, CDR2 SNEGSKA (reference sequence). The CDR3 consists of 11 residues. The CDR3: CSARGSGEWAF. CDR3 in DNA: TGCAGTGCTAGGGGGAGCGGGGAATGGGCTTTT.

The J gene is TRBJ2-5, the V gene TRBV4-2; D is perhaps TRBD1 (6 bases). This CDR3 is 16 amino acids long. The ends were cut back, 3 bases at V and 5 bases at J, with 19 bases in the middle. Germline CDR1 and CDR2: LGHNA and YNFKEQ. Here the CDR3 reads CASSHQNNRARETQYF. CDR3 nucleotides: TGTGCCAGCAGCCACCAAAACAACAGGGCCCGGGAGACCCAGTACTTC.

CDR3 sequence reads: CASSQLAFAGELFF. In DNA form, the CDR3 reads TGTGCCAGCAGCCAACTAGCGTTCGCCGGGGAGCTGTTTTTT. The chain joins TRBV11-2 to TRBJ2-2; 7 bases fit TRBD2. The CDR3 has 14 amino acids. Trimming at V came to 5 bases and at J to 6 bases, leaving 6 bases not matched to a gene. The germline CDR1 and CDR2 sequences are SGHAT and FQNNGV.

The rearrangement links TRBV4-3 to TRBJ1-5; a weak D match, TRBD1 (6 bases). Germline-derived CDR1 and CDR2 are LGHNA and YSLEER. The V end was cut by 0 bases, the J end by 11 bases, with 17 bases between. The CDR3 sequence is 15 residues long. The CDR3 here is CASSQDPTGRRSQHF. DNA for the CDR3: TGCGCCAGCAGCCAAGATCCGACAGGTCGGCGGTCCCAGCATTTT.

This clone was seen just once. This chain uses TRBV27 with TRBJ2-3, with D perhaps matching TRBD2 (6 bases). Trimming cost V 3 bases and J 8 bases, with 9 bases left between them. From germline, CDR1 is MNHEY and CDR2 SMNVEV (reference sequence). The CDR3 consists of 12 residues. In nucleotides, the CDR3 is TGTGCCAGCAGTTTGGGAGGTGGTACGCAGTATTTT. This gives the protein CASSLGGGTQYF.

The V and J genes are TRBV7-8 and TRBJ1-1; weak D call: TRBD1 (6 bases). This CDR3 contains 13 residues. The V and J ends lost 1 base and 11 bases respectively, with 14 bases between them. Germline CDR1 reads SGHVS; CDR2 reads FQNEAQ. The CDR3 DNA reads TGTGCCAGCAGCTTAGACAGGGCCAATCTTGCTTTCTTT. As protein: CASSLDRANLAFF. The variable domain in full, completed from reference TRBV7-8 and TRBJ1-1, reads GAGVSQSPRYKVAKRGQDVALRCDPISGHVSLFWYQQALGQGPEFLTYFQNEAQLDKSGLPSDRFFAERPEGSVSTLKIQRTQQEDSAVYLCASSLDRANLAFFGQGTRLTVV.

The V gene is TRBV4-2, the J gene TRBJ2-3; D is possibly TRBD1 (6 bases). This CDR3 is 18 amino acids long. Trimming left V 1 base short and J 1 base short, with 18 bases between. Germline V CDR1 and CDR2: LGHNA, YNFKEQ. For the CDR3, the DNA is TGTGCCAGCAGCCAAGTTCTTTATGGGGGCGGACGCACAGATACGCAGTATTTT. This encodes CASSQVLYGGGRTDTQYF.

This chain joins TRBV4-2 and TRBJ2-2; possible D gene TRBD1, 5 bases. The CDR3 covers 16 residues. V was cut by 0 bases and J by 1 base, with 9 bases left in between. CDR1 and CDR2 from the germline V gene are LGHNA and YNFKEQ. The CDR3 protein is CASSQEVQGNTGELFF. The DNA of the CDR3 is TGTGCCAGCAGCCAAGAGGTGCAGGGGAACACCGGGGAGCTGTTTTTT.

This clone occurred once. CDR3 residues: CASSDYPSPGIRQYF. The CDR3 DNA is TGTGCCAGCAGCGACTACCCTAGCCCCGGAATCCGGCAGTACTTC. This chain joins TRBV6-5 and TRBJ2-7; a weak D match, TRBD2 (5 bases). Germline V gene lookup returns CDR1 MNHEY and CDR2 SVGAGI. CDR3 length: 15 residues. V dropped 6 bases and J dropped 9 bases, with 24 bases sitting between them.

The rearrangement joins TRBV5-1 to TRBJ1-1, with TRBD1 matching 10 bases. V lost 1 base to trimming and J lost 6 bases; unmatched junction nucleotides: 6. The CDR3 runs 15 residues. Germline CDR1 reads SGHRS; CDR2 reads YFSETQ. The CDR3 region is CASSLRDRGFAEAFF. CDR3 DNA: TGCGCCAGCAGCTTGAGGGACAGGGGCTTCGCTGAAGCTTTCTTT.

This clone appeared a single time. This sequence joins TRBV7-3 and TRBJ1-2; perhaps TRBD1 as D (6 bases). The ends were cut back, 1 base at V and 3 bases at J, with 12 bases in the middle. CDR3 length: 15 residues. CDR1 is SGHTA, CDR2 FQGTGA, per germline. The DNA of the CDR3 is TGTGCCAGCAGCTTAAAGGGGGGGACCGACTATGGCTACACCTTC. As protein: CASSLKGGTDYGYTF.